This T cell receptor beta chain stems from a study of regulatory T cells in long-lasting Graves disease (dated by TCRdb to about 2021). Study-wide context: Newly diagnosed Graves' disease patients had taken antithyroid drugs for less than 3 months. Patients with persistent Graves' disease were compared with patients with newly diagnosed Graves' disease using TCR sequencing and RNA sequencing of peripheral blood. The study was conducted in China and was registered as a clinical trial. TCR sequencing covered 13 persistent and 20 newly diagnosed Graves' disease patients, some 33 samples in total. Study-wide findings and limitations: Peripheral blood alone was examined, since thyroid tissue, which constituted the primary lesion, could not be accessed. Lower TCR Shannon entropy and fewer highly expanded clones were observed in persistent Graves' disease patients than in newly diagnosed patients, which suggested clonal expansion. Only the TCR beta chain was sequenced and analyzed. A larger number of public clonotypes was shared among persistent patients (more than 2,500) than among newly diagnosed patients (approximately 1,000). As a limitation, the authors acknowledged that the small sample size may reduce accuracy.

The meaning of the sample's time point label: newly diagnosed GD, antithyroid drugs for less than 3 months. For both TCR sequencing and RNA sequencing, RNA was extracted from PBMCs in TRIzol. The diagnosis of Graves' disease was made according to American Thyroid Association guidelines. The patients came from an endocrinology department in Xi'an, China. Each patient gave 9 to 10 milliliters of peripheral blood, collected in an EDTA anticoagulant tube. Ficoll Paque Plus density gradient separation was used to isolate PBMCs, and no additional T cell sorting was done. An Agilent 2100 Bioanalyzer and agarose gel were used to check RNA quality, and a NanoDrop 2000 was used to measure RNA concentration. Comments on this clonotype: The target of this receptor is not known. Possible read error: a much larger clone is one base away.

Libraries were prepared through multiplex PCR. The sequencer listed for this sample is Illumina HiSeq 4000. TCR beta libraries were built with iRepertoire HTBI primers and Arm-PCR amplification of CDR3 regions. PCR products were gel purified before sequencing. On the authors' methods: A total of around 66 TRBV and approximately 13 TRBJ segments were identified across samples and were used for gene usage analysis of CDR3 amino acid clonotypes. COPE and FqMerger were used to merge the filtered high-quality paired reads into contigs. BLAST was used to align contigs to the IMGT TRBV, TRBD and TRBJ reference genes, and CDR3 was defined following IMGT. Clonotypes above 0.1% frequency were classified as highly expanded clones. Repertoire diversity was measured by Shannon entropy, and V-J evenness by the Gini coefficient. A clonotype found in more than one individual was treated as public. TCRdb ran its own pipeline on the public reads, namely fastp trimming at Q25 and MiXCR clone calling, and kept in-frame beta chains. One record per CDR3 amino acid sequence lists the most common genes and DNA. The authors' filters were not applied to this entry. The sample table lists approximately 400,000 distinct CDR3 sequences, 14% to 15% of them with a count of one. The ten most abundant clones make up over 15% of the sample.

This sample also appeared in a second study, on T cells in Graves' hyperthyroidism and ophthalmopathy. As the second study states: Stable Graves' hyperthyroidism was defined as the absence of progression to ophthalmopathy over 18 months of follow-up. Hyperthyroidism patients were newly diagnosed, had a disease duration of under 2 months, and were aged 18 to 65 years. Exclusion was applied to patients with uncontrolled infections, other autoimmune diseases, pregnancy or lactation. Diagnoses relied on clinical symptoms, serum thyroxine and TRAb, thyroid ultrasound and orbital computed tomography. A first-round RT-PCR of the TCR CDR3 used the HTBI primer set with the Qiagen OneStep RT-PCR kit. Blood samples also contained most of the expanded thyroid clonotypes (frequency above 0.001), which suggests that blood repertoires may reflect thyroid immune responses. In cross-validation, a model built on a 13 V-J signature told ophthalmopathy apart from stable hyperthyroidism with roughly 87% sensitivity and roughly 81% specificity, and in testing the same model reached 80%/75%. During validation, the model predicted progression to ophthalmopathy a median of around 7 months ahead of onset, with roughly 65% sensitivity and almost 75% specificity. To identify TCR V-J signatures that set the groups apart, the researchers used a discovery cohort of 90 to 100 patients, made up of 40 to 45 with Graves' ophthalmopathy and some 60 with stable Graves' hyperthyroidism. Prospective prediction of ophthalmopathy was tested in an independent validation cohort consisting of fewer than 20 hyperthyroidism patients and more than 15 patients who later progressed to ophthalmopathy. For training and testing, the approximately 92 patients in the discovery cohort were randomly divided in a 7:3 ratio. The study also compared thyroid tissue and blood T-cell repertoires from 5 to 7 Graves' hyperthyroidism patients. Following sampling, methimazole starting at 30 mg daily was given to hyperthyroidism patients, and high-dose intravenous methylprednisolone was given to ophthalmopathy patients. Libraries were constructed in a second round of multiplex PCR, after which size selection and purification were carried out. Sequencing of the libraries was done on an Illumina HiSeq2000 using paired-end 100 bp reads. SOAPnuke was used to process the raw data, with reads discarded if the reads contained adapters or uncalled bases, had a mean Phred below 15, or lacked an exact constant-primer or identifier match. High-quality paired reads were merged with COPE v1.2.5, and unique nucleotide sequences were defined as clonotypes. Clonotypes were aligned to IMGT TRBV, TRBD and TRBJ reference segments using MiTCR v1.1. The analysis was restricted to V-J combinations with a frequency above 0.0001, which together covered around 99% of the repertoires. A TCS score was defined as the ratio of F50 (clonal expansion) to E x V (chaos), with BLOSUM62-based TCRdist applied between CDR3 peptides within each V-J. Welch's t-statistics and random forest reduced just over 500 V-J features to some 14, which were used in a naive Bayes classifier (R e1071). No statistical method was used to fix the sample size in advance, and group allocation was not hidden from the investigators. TCR Vbeta CDR3 sequencing of 140 or so peripheral blood samples (43 ophthalmopathy, 75 to 85 hyperthyroidism and roughly 17 progressor patients) is reported in the paper.

The clonotype was recovered from a woman between 25 and 40 years old with Graves disease. Donor details come from another sample of the same person, matched by shared clones. Sequenced material: peripheral blood mononuclear cells (PBMCs), taken at new diagnosis, from a patient treated with antithyroid drugs.

The CDR3 amino acid sequence is: CASILGTRRDTEAFF. The DNA is as follows: TGTGCCAGCATCTTAGGCACCCGGCGGGACACTGAAGCTTTCTTT. Recombination connected TRBV7-3 to TRBJ1-1; no D gene can be assigned with confidence. The germline V gene yields SGHTA for CDR1 and FQGTGA for CDR2. The CDR3, cysteine through phenylalanine, is 15 amino acids long. Only the CDR3 DNA is retained, 45 bases long and in frame from the first base.